The sequence of this T cell receptor (beta chain) was determined in a study of shared clonotypes between healthy human individuals. Method: immunoSEQ multiplex PCR; TCRdb's copy keeps in-frame clones and lacks some. The table has just under 350,000 clones, around 70% seen once. The CDR3 length is 13 residues. CDR1 is MNHNY, CDR2 SVGAGI, per germline (reference sequence). Trimming took 2 bases from V and 4 from J, leaving 9 bases between them. The source material was memory CD4+ T cells sorted from blood. Subset defined: CD45RA-negative fraction. The clonotype was recovered from a man aged 30 to 45 in good health. The genes are TRBV6-6 and TRBJ2-7; the D gene is possibly TRBD1 (5 bases). The CDR3: CASSYPDSYEQYF. The CDR3 DNA follows: TGTGCCAGCAGTTACCCAGACAGTTACGAGCAGTACTTC.